This T cell receptor beta chain was profiled in a study of blood T cell repertoires in COVID-19. As for the study in general: T cells, B-cell-depleted T cells, or PBMCs provided the cDNA or gDNA that served as material.

The assay was immunoSEQ multiplex PCR, and TCRdb's table has in-frame clones only and misses some. The sample includes roughly 150,000 clones, 80% to 85% seen only once; the top ten take about 5.2%. J lost 3 bases, V lost 8 bases, and 4 bases had no gene match. Germline V lookup: CDR1 MDHEN, CDR2 SYDVKM. The CDR3 sequence is 13 residues long. The age range of participants was about 18 to 100 years, with residence in about two dozen US areas. Contact with a PCR-confirmed or clinician-diagnosed COVID-19 case occurred within 2 weeks of entry. The source of this sequence is a man between 65 and 85 years old who had been exposed to COVID-19. Sequencing used PBMCs or T cells enriched from blood (not recorded which). This chain uses TRBV28 with TRBJ1-1; 9 bases map to TRBD1. CDR3 DNA: TGTGCCAGCGGACGACAGGGGGACACTGAAGCTTTCTTT. The encoded protein is CASGRQGDTEAFF.